What follows are 23 T cell receptor beta chains derived from one specimen sequenced in a study of T cells in Graves' hyperthyroidism and ophthalmopathy. Amplified regions were TCR beta CDR3 sequences from RNA transcripts. Using the HTBI primer set, a first-round RT-PCR was run on the TCR CDR3. TCRdb re-derived calls from the multiplex PCR reads in MiXCR, one entry per CDR3 protein. The sample carries roughly 750,000 distinct CDR3 sequences, approximately 16% recorded once. The sample was blood. Every receptor here comes from a man aged 18 to 30 with Graves' hyperthyroidism.

This clonotype was seen repeatedly, ten times or more. The gene calls are TRBV7-3 and TRBJ2-3; 7 bases align to TRBD2. The CDR3 runs 15 residues. Losses at the gene ends were 1 base for V and 5 bases for J; bases not matched to a gene: 6. Germline lookup yields CDR1 SGHTA and CDR2 FQGTGA. The CDR3 bases are TGTGCCAGCAGCTTAATGGCGGGGGATGGAGATACGCAGTATTTT. Protein product: CASSLMAGDGDTQYF. Using reference TRBV7-3 and TRBJ2-3 for the parts outside the CDR3, the full variable domain is GAGVSQTPSNKVTEKGKYVELRCDPISGHTALYWYRQSLGQGPEFLIYFQGTGAADDSGLPNDRFFAVRPEGSVSTLKIQRTERGDSAVYLCASSLMAGDGDTQYFGPGTRLTVL.

In its sample, this clonotype was seen many times. CDR3 amino acids: CASSPSGGMGYEQYF. The CDR3 region has the DNA TGTGCCAGCTCACCATCCGGCGGGATGGGGTACGAGCAGTACTTC. The V gene is TRBV18, the J gene TRBJ2-7; D is perhaps TRBD2 (6 bases). The CDR3 has 15 amino acids. V lost 2 bases, J lost 4 bases, and 15 bases lay in between. The germline CDR1 and CDR2 sequences are KGHSH and LQKENI. The full variable domain, completed using reference TRBV18 and TRBJ2-7, is NAGVMQNPRHLVRRRGQEARLRCSPMKGHSHVYWYRQLPEEGLKFMVYLQKENIIDESGMPKERFSAEFPKEGPSILRIQQVVRGDSAAYFCASSPSGGMGYEQYFGPGTRLTVT.

This clonotype has ten or more counts. The genes are TRBV29-1 and TRBJ2-7, with TRBD1 identical over 9 bases. V lost 6 bases and J lost 5; bases outside the gene matches: 11. The CDR3 spans 14 residues. From germline, CDR1 is SQVTM and CDR2 ANQGSEA. The DNA for the CDR3 is TGCAGCGTAGATGGACAGGGGCCTTACCACGAGCAGTACTTC. Amino acids: CSVDGQGPYHEQYF.

This clonotype was seen many times. The chain has TRBV12-3 or TRBV12-4 and TRBJ2-7, with D perhaps TRBD1 (8 bases). The CDR3 loop spans 15 amino acids. Trimming took off 6 bases at V and 3 bases at J, with 18 bases between the two ends. The DNA of the CDR3 is TGTGCCAGCAGAGCCGGACAGGGAGGGCACTACGAGCAGTACTTC. Translated: CASRAGQGGHYEQYF.

This clonotype has ten or more counts. The V gene is TRBV6-2 or TRBV6-3, the J gene TRBJ2-1; 8 bases fit TRBD2. Germline values: CDR1 MNHEY, CDR2 SVGEGT. V shed 10 bases and J 6 bases; nucleotides not matched to a gene: 11. The CDR3 extends over 14 amino acids. The CDR3 coding sequence is TGTGCCACCAACCCCGGACTAGCTCCCAATGAGCAGTTCTTC. This encodes CATNPGLAPNEQFF.

V and J are TRBV29-1 and TRBJ2-7; TRBD1 matches 7 bases. Germline V CDR1 and CDR2: SQVTM, ANQGSEA. The CDR3 totals 15 residues. V lost 6 bases and J lost 4; bases outside the gene matches: 15. The CDR3 region is CSVSFRGRSPYEQYF. The CDR3 coding sequence is TGCAGCGTGTCATTTAGGGGGCGATCCCCGTACGAGCAGTACTTC.

There are many counts of this clonotype. The rearrangement joins TRBV12-3 or TRBV12-4 to TRBJ2-6, with D unresolved. V lost 3 bases and J lost 0, with 6 bases in between. The CDR3 sequence is 15 residues long. The CDR3: CASSFGLSGANVLTF. In nucleotides, the CDR3 is TGTGCCAGCAGTTTCGGCCTCTCTGGGGCCAACGTCCTGACTTTC.

CDR3 amino acids: CASSTKGVSNQPQHF. The CDR3 DNA is TGTGCCAGCAGTACCAAAGGAGTGAGCAATCAGCCCCAGCATTTT. The V gene is TRBV12-3 or TRBV12-4, the J gene TRBJ1-5, with D unclear. There are 15 residues in the CDR3. Trimming removed 5 bases from V and 1 base from J, with 12 bases in between.

This clonotype occurred a few times. The V and J genes are TRBV19 and TRBJ2-6; D unresolved. V lost 5 bases, J lost 0 bases, and 8 bases lay in between. The CDR3 covers 15 residues. Germline CDR1 reads LNHDA; CDR2 reads SQIVND (reference sequence). The CDR3 DNA reads TGTGCCAGTAGTGTCGTTATCTCTGGGGCCAACGTCCTGACTTTC. This translates into CASSVVISGANVLTF.

The chain has TRBV11-3 and TRBJ1-5, with unresolved D. Germline V gene sequence: CDR1 SGHNT, CDR2 YENEEA. The CDR3 runs 17 residues. V was cut by 0 bases and J by 5 bases, with 17 bases left in between. The CDR3 here is CASSLDHRRGNDQPQHF. The CDR3 DNA is TGTGCCAGCAGCTTAGATCACAGACGGGGTAACGATCAGCCCCAGCATTTT.

The table lists this clonotype with many counts. V is TRBV27 and J is TRBJ2-2, with unresolved D. The CDR3 consists of 12 residues. V was cut by 2 bases and J by 8 bases, with 6 bases left in between. Germline V gene data show CDR1 as MNHEY and CDR2 as SMNVEV (reference sequence). CDR3 coding DNA: TGTGCCAGCAGTTTACCCGTGGGGGAGCTGTTTTTT. Its translation is CASSLPVGELFF.

This clonotype occurred a few times. V and J are TRBV7-9 and TRBJ2-3, with D perhaps given as TRBD1 or TRBD2 (5 bases each). Germline loops: CDR1 SEHNR, CDR2 FQNEAQ (reference sequence). This CDR3 has 14 amino acids. V shed 0 bases and J shed 8 bases, with 12 bases lying between them. CDR3 in amino acids: CASSLAQGTGTQYF. DNA for the CDR3: TGTGCCAGCAGCTTAGCCCAAGGGACGGGTACGCAGTATTTT.

The V gene is TRBV28, the J gene TRBJ1-2; D is perhaps TRBD1 (5 bases). This CDR3 region has 17 residues. Germline V gene data show CDR1 as MDHEN and CDR2 as SYDVKM. Deletions cut 5 bases from V and 7 bases from J, with 26 bases between. CDR3 sequence: CASSPGAAGPTIPGYTF. DNA of the CDR3: TGTGCCAGCAGTCCCGGGGCCGCCGGGCCTACTATACCTGGCTACACCTTC.

In its sample, this clonotype was seen many times. The chain couples TRBV6-1 to TRBJ1-4; a weak D match, TRBD1 (5 bases). Germline assignment: CDR1 MNHNS and CDR2 SASEGT. CDR3 size: 15 residues. Trimming stripped 5 bases from V and 5 bases from J, with 15 bases between. This CDR3 is CASSPLWGENEKLFF. For the CDR3, the DNA is TGTGCCAGCAGTCCCCTGTGGGGGGAAAATGAAAAACTGTTTTTT.

In this sample, this clonotype turned up many times. The rearrangement links TRBV7-2 to TRBJ2-1; 9 bases align to TRBD2. The CDR3 runs 16 residues. Trimming took 5 bases from V and 3 from J; bases not matched to a gene: 8. Germline V gene data show CDR1 as SGHTA and CDR2 as FQGNSA. This chain's CDR3 is CASSLRREGLYNEQFF. CDR3 DNA sequence: TGTGCCAGCAGCCTGCGGCGGGAGGGCCTCTACAATGAGCAGTTCTTC.

This clonotype was observed at least ten times. CDR3 region: CASAHLESATDTQYF. In DNA form, the CDR3 reads TGTGCCAGCGCACACTTGGAATCCGCCACAGATACGCAGTATTTT. This chain links TRBV14 with TRBJ2-3; no firm D call. The CDR3 extends over 15 amino acids. Trimming removed 8 bases from V and 2 bases from J, with 17 bases in between. From germline, CDR1 is SGHDN and CDR2 FVKESK.

This clonotype has at least ten counts. This chain joins TRBV20-1 and TRBJ2-3, with a possible D match to TRBD1 (6 bases). The CDR3 spans 14 residues. With 6 bases removed from V and 0 bases from J, the gap between germline ends came to 13 bases. Germline CDR1 is DFQATT and CDR2 is SNEGSKA (reference sequence). CDR3 DNA sequence: TGCAGTGCCGAACGGGACATTAGCACAGATACGCAGTATTTT. This codes for CSAERDISTDTQYF.

A word on this clonotype: A much larger clone differs from this one at a single base, so this may be a read error. The chain joins TRBV18 to TRBJ2-7; 7 nucleotides agree with TRBD1. This CDR3 is 15 amino acids long. CDR1 KGHSH and CDR2 LQKENI come from the germline V gene. In DNA form, the CDR3 reads TGTGCCAGCTCACCTTCCCGGGACAGAGCCTACGGGCAGTACTTC. Translating gives CASSPSRDRAYGQYF.

The chain recombines TRBV20-1 with TRBJ2-1, with D uncertain. The CDR3 runs to 13 residues. V shed 6 bases and J shed 6 bases, with 15 bases lying between them. CDR1 and CDR2 from the germline V gene are DFQATT and SNEGSKA (reference sequence). The CDR3 spells CSAETQNGNEQFF. The CDR3 bases are TGCAGTGCCGAAACCCAGAATGGCAATGAGCAGTTCTTC.

This clonotype was seen many times. The chain recombines TRBV3-1 with TRBJ1-1, with TRBD1 matching over 10 bases. Per the germline V gene, CDR1 is LGHDT and CDR2 is YNNKEL (reference sequence). Losses at the gene ends were 4 bases for V and 4 bases for J; bases not matched to a gene: 6. This CDR3 contains 15 residues. The CDR3, as DNA: TGTGCCAGCAGCCTAGGACAGGGGGGGATCACTGAAGCTTTCTTT. Translated, it gives CASSLGQGGITEAFF.

This clonotype has only a few counts. The CDR3 reads CASSQTLVVVFF. CDR3 nucleotide sequence: TGTGCCAGCAGCCAAACCCTGGTCGTTGTGTTCTTC. The rearrangement links TRBV6-2 or TRBV6-3 to TRBJ2-1; D gene uncertain. Deletions cut 6 bases from V and 15 bases from J, with 18 bases between. The CDR3 extends over 12 amino acids. CDR1 is MNHEY and CDR2 is SVGEGT in the germline V gene.

Ten or more counts support this clonotype. The CDR3 is CSVEGPNTEAFF. In DNA, the CDR3 is TGCAGCGTTGAAGGACCGAACACTGAAGCTTTCTTT. J is TRBJ1-1 and V is TRBV29-1; D gene uncertain. V lost 1 base, J lost 1 base, and 4 bases lay in between. Germline V gives CDR1 SQVTM, CDR2 ANQGSEA. The CDR3 runs to 12 residues.

The rearrangement joins TRBV5-1 to TRBJ2-4, with a weak D call TRBD2 (6 bases). This CDR3 comprises 14 residues. CDR1 is SGHRS and CDR2 is YFSETQ in the germline V gene. Trimming shortened V by 3 bases and J by 8 bases, and 15 bases separated the two germline ends. CDR3 nucleotides: TGCGCCAGCAGCTGGCGGGGTTTGGGGGACATTCAGTACTTC. As protein: CASSWRGLGDIQYF.